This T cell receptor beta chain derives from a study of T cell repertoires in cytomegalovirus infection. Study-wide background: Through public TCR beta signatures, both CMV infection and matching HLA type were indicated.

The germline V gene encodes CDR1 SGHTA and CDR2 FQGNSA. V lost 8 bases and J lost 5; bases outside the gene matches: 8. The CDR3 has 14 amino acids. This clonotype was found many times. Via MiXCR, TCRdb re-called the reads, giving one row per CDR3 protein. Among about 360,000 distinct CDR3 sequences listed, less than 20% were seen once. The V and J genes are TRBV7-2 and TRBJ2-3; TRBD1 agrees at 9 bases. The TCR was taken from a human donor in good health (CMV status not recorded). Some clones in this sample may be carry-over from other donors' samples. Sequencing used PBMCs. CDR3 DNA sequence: TGTGCCAGCCTCCGGAGGACAGGGGAAGATACGCAGTATTTT. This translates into CASLRRTGEDTQYF. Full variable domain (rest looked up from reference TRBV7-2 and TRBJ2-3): GAGVSQSPSNKVTEKGKDVELRCDPISGHTALYWYRQSLGQGLEFLIYFQGNSAPDKSGLPSDRFSAERTGGSVSTLTIQRTQQEDSAVYLCASLRRTGEDTQYFGPGTRLTVL.